This is a list of T cell receptor beta chains from one sample in a study of T-cell reconstitution after alpha-beta-depleted transplantation in children. TCRdb analysed the PCR reads with MiXCR anew, one entry per CDR3 protein. Of around 440,000 distinct CDR3 sequences listed, more than 9% are singletons. The sequenced sample was PBMCs, obtained before TCRalphabeta/CD19-depleted stem cell transplant. The origin of the receptors is a child aged 2-15 years with inherited bone marrow failure, due to receive a stem cell transplant. The CDR3 runs from the conserved cysteine through the conserved F or W. A D gene is named only where the DNA matches it firmly. The listing skips clone size in some rows; elsewhere it reads once, few, many or a size class.

j_call v_call clone_size d_call cdr3_nt cdr3_aa
TRBJ2-5 TRBV28 many NA TGTGCCAGCACCCGTCGTGGGTGGGAGACCCAGTACTTC CASTRRGWETQYF
TRBJ2-6 TRBV5-1 many NA TGCGCCAGCAGCTTGAATGCGGTTGGGGCCAACGTCCTGACTTTC CASSLNAVGANVLTF
TRBJ2-1 TRBV11-2 many NA TGTGCAAGCAGCCCAGGGCGAGGGGACGAGCAGTTCTTC CASSPGRGDEQFF
TRBJ2-3 TRBV7-9 few TRBD1 TGTGCCAGCAGCTCCGACAGGGGGCGATTCACAGATACGCAGTATTTT CASSSDRGRFTDTQYF
TRBJ1-2 TRBV29-1 NA NA TGCAGCGTTGCCCTGACAGGCCGAAATACCTTC CSVALTGRNTF
TRBJ1-6 TRBV12-3/TRBV12-4 many NA TGTGCCAGCAGTTTCCAGGGGAGCTATAATTCACCCCTCCACTTT CASSFQGSYNSPLHF
TRBJ2-7 TRBV7-9 many NA TGTGCCAGCAGCTTAGTGGTGGGCGGCGAGCAGTACTTC CASSLVVGGEQYF
TRBJ2-1 TRBV7-6 many NA TGTGCCAGCAGCCCCCTAGCTTCGAGCTCCTACAATGAGCAGTTCTTC CASSPLASSSYNEQFF
TRBJ2-1 TRBV7-2 many NA TGTGCCAGCAGCTTAACACGGGGTTACAATGAGCAGTTCTTC CASSLTRGYNEQFF
TRBJ2-1 TRBV10-2 many NA TGCGCCACAATCAAAGGGCGTCAAAGCTCCTACAATGAGCAGTTCTTC CATIKGRQSSYNEQFF
TRBJ1-1 TRBV12-3/TRBV12-4 NA TRBD1 TGTGCCAGCACCTCGACAGGGGCAGACACTGAAGCTTTCTTT CASTSTGADTEAFF
TRBJ2-2 TRBV20-1 few NA TGCAGTGCTCCTAGGGAGTTTGGGGGAGAGGTCGCCGGGGAGCTGTTTTTT CSAPREFGGEVAGELFF
TRBJ1-2 TRBV15 many TRBD1 TGTGCCACCAGCAGAGATCGACAGGGGGCCGGCTACACCTTC CATSRDRQGAGYTF
TRBJ2-1 TRBV7-2 many NA TGTGCCAGCAGCTTAGAAGGGGCCGATGAGCAGTTCTTC CASSLEGADEQFF
TRBJ2-1 TRBV6-5 NA NA TGTGCCAGCAGTTACGCTGACGGGCGTGAGCAGTTCTTC CASSYADGREQFF
TRBJ2-1 TRBV6-2/TRBV6-3 few TRBD2 TGTGCCAGCAGTTATCGGGAGGGGTCCTACAATGAGCAGTTCTTC CASSYREGSYNEQFF
TRBJ2-1 TRBV7-9 many TRBD2 TGTGCCAGCAGCCCCAGGGGCGCGGGAGGGCCTGAGCAGTTCTTC CASSPRGAGGPEQFF
TRBJ2-5 TRBV20-1 many NA TGCAGTGCTAGGGAACCCCAGAAGACCCAGTACTTC CSAREPQKTQYF
TRBJ2-1 TRBV20-1 many NA TGCAGTGCTAGAGAATCTTCTAGCATCCGTCCTGAGCAGTTCTTC CSARESSSIRPEQFF
TRBJ2-7 TRBV5-4 few NA TGTGCCAGCAGCTTGTCCAACTCCTACGAGCAGTACTTC CASSLSNSYEQYF
TRBJ2-1 TRBV11-2 NA NA TGTGCCAGTGAGGTCTACAATGAGCAGTTCTTC CASEVYNEQFF